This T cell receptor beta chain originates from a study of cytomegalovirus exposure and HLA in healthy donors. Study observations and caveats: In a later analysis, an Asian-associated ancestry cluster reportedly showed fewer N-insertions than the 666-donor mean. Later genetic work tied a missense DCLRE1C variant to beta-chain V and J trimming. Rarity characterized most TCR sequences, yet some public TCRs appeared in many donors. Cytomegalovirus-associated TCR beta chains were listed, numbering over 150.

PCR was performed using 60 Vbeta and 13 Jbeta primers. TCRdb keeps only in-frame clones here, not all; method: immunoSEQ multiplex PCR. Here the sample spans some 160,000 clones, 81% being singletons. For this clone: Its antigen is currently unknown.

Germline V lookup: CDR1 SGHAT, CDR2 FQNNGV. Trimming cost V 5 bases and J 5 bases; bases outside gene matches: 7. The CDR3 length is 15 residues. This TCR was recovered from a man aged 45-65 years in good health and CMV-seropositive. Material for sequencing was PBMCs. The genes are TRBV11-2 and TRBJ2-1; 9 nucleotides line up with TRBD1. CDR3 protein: CASSRTRQGDNEQFF. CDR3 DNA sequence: TGTGCCAGCAGCAGGACCAGACAGGGGGACAATGAGCAGTTCTTC. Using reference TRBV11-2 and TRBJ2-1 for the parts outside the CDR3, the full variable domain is EAGVAQSPRYKIIEKRQSVAFWCNPISGHATLYWYQQILGQGPKLLIQFQNNGVVDDSQLPKDRFSAERLKGVDSTLKIQPAKLEDSAVYLCASSRTRQGDNEQFFGPGTRLTVL.